This TCR beta chain was obtained from a study of blood T cell repertoires in COVID-19. On the study more broadly: The samples span acute and convalescent COVID-19 from the United States, Italy and Spain. T cells, B-cell-depleted T cells, or PBMCs supplied cDNA or gDNA.

Patients in Seattle were enrolled during active infection, then followed longitudinally. From germline, CDR1 is SNHLY and CDR2 FYNNEI. V lost 6 bases and J lost 0, with 14 bases in between. CDR3 length equals 16 residues. Clones were sequenced by immunoSEQ multiplex PCR, and TCRdb holds only the in-frame ones, with some missing. In the table there are about 370,000 clones, roughly nine tenths of which are singletons. Material: peripheral blood. This clonotype was obtained from a woman in her twenties or thirties with COVID-19, enrolled during active disease. V usage is TRBV2 and J usage is TRBJ1-4; a possible D gene is TRBD1 (5 bases). The CDR3 loop reads CASSSQGLATNEKLFF. The CDR3 DNA reads as TGTGCCAGCAGCTCTCAGGGTCTAGCAACTAATGAAAAACTGTTTTTT.